A single sample is the source of the 21 T cell receptor beta chains below, sequenced in a study of T cells in Graves' hyperthyroidism and ophthalmopathy. RNA transcripts gave rise to amplified TCR beta CDR3 regions. The HTBI primer set served for first-round RT-PCR of the TCR CDR3. TCRdb passed the multiplex PCR reads through MiXCR, listing each CDR3 protein once. The sample lists 600,000 to 750,000 distinct CDR3 sequences, 15% to 20% occurring once. Sequencing was carried out using blood. All receptors come from a man in his fifties or sixties with Graves' hyperthyroidism.

This clonotype was seen a handful of times. This rearrangement joins TRBV27 to TRBJ2-7, with 7 bases that match TRBD1. The CDR3 covers 15 residues. Germline CDR1 reads MNHEY; CDR2 reads SMNVEV (reference sequence). V was clipped by 5 bases and J by 0 bases; unmatched bases: 7. The DNA of the CDR3 is TGTGCCAGCAGTGAGTCCGGGACAGACTCCTACGAGCAGTACTTC. This gives the protein CASSESGTDSYEQYF.

A note on this clonotype: Being one base from a much bigger clone, this may be a read error. The gene calls are TRBV12-3 or TRBV12-4 and TRBJ2-1, with 8 bases lining up with TRBD1. The CDR3 spans 16 residues. With 5 bases clipped from V and 2 bases from J, the junction kept 8 bases outside the gene matches. CDR3 loop: CASSLTPGGPYNEQFF. The CDR3 coding sequence is TGTGCCAGCAGTCTAACTCCAGGGGGCCCCTACAATGAGCAGTTCTTC.

This clonotype was detected ten times or more. CDR3 region: CASNLQGVHGELFF. Written as DNA, the CDR3 is TGTGCCAGCAACCTACAGGGGGTACACGGGGAGCTGTTTTTT. The chain links TRBV2 to TRBJ2-2, with 8 bases fitting TRBD1. The CDR3 runs to 14 residues. With 7 bases clipped from V and 7 bases from J, the junction kept 8 bases outside the gene matches. CDR1 is SNHLY and CDR2 is FYNNEI in the germline V gene.

At least ten counts were recorded for this clonotype. This rearrangement joins TRBV6-1 to TRBJ2-5; 8 nucleotides align to TRBD2. CDR1 and CDR2 from the germline V gene are MNHNS and SASEGT. Trimming cost V 5 bases and J 5 bases; bases outside gene matches: 13. CDR3 length: 16 amino acids. In nucleotides, the CDR3 is TGTGCCAGCAGTTCCTCGGAAGCGGGAGTTCGGGAGACCCAGTACTTC. Its translation: CASSSSEAGVRETQYF.

This clonotype was detected once. The chain links TRBV9 to TRBJ2-1; 7 bases line up with TRBD2. Trimming at V came to 0 bases and at J to 1 base, leaving 7 bases not matched to a gene. The CDR3 has 17 amino acids. Germline V gene sequence: CDR1 SGDLS, CDR2 YYNGEE. DNA of the CDR3: TGTGCCAGCAGCGTAGCTGTTGGCGGGAGTTCCTACAATGAGCAGTTCTTC. Amino acids: CASSVAVGGSSYNEQFF.

This rearrangement joins TRBV15 to TRBJ2-3; TRBD1 matches at 7 bases. Germline V gives CDR1 LNHNV, CDR2 YYDKDF (reference sequence). J lost 2 bases, V lost 0 bases, and 5 bases had no gene match. The CDR3 consists of 16 residues. The CDR3 DNA follows: TGTGCCACCAGCAGAGAGGGACAGCCAGCCACAGATACGCAGTATTTT. It is translated as CATSREGQPATDTQYF.

The rearrangement uses TRBV6-5 and TRBJ2-1, with a weak D call TRBD1 (7 bases). The J call is doubtful: the DNA matches TRBJ2-7 better. Germline assignment: CDR1 MNHEY and CDR2 SVGAGI. The CDR3 totals 14 residues. The CDR3 loop is CATRWAGGKNEQYF. For the CDR3, the DNA is TGTGCCACCCGTTGGGCAGGGGGGAAAAATGAGCAGTACTTC.

This clonotype has only a few counts. The chain has TRBV3-1 and TRBJ2-7; 9 bases are a match to TRBD1. From germline, CDR1 is LGHDT and CDR2 YNNKEL (reference sequence). With V trimmed by 3 bases and J by 2 bases, 5 bases remained unmatched. CDR3 length equals 15 residues. CDR3 DNA sequence: TGTGCCAGCAGCCATGGACAGGGGATCACCTACGAGCAGTACTTC. It specifies CASSHGQGITYEQYF.

As DNA, the CDR3 is TGTGCCAGCAGGCTTACAACGGCCGGGGAGCTGTTTTTT. It yields the protein CASRLTTAGELFF. The chain is built from TRBV12-3 or TRBV12-4 and TRBJ2-2, with no clear D. The CDR3 loop spans 13 amino acids. V shed 6 bases and J shed 6 bases, with 11 bases lying between them.

The chain combines TRBV12-3 or TRBV12-4 with TRBJ2-7; D is possibly TRBD1 (6 bases). CDR3 size: 14 residues. V shed 7 bases and J shed 1 base, with 14 bases lying between them. The CDR3 DNA sequence: TGTGCCAGCATTTTTGGGGGACAATCCTACGAGCAGTACTTC. Translation: CASIFGGQSYEQYF.

The chain joins TRBV10-1 to TRBJ2-2, with D unclear. From germline, CDR1 is WNHNN and CDR2 SYGVQD (reference sequence). V was pared by 7 bases and J by 1 base, with 10 bases between. CDR3 length: 14 amino acids. Here the CDR3 reads CASTAGLNTGELFF. The DNA of the CDR3 is TGCGCCAGCACCGCTGGTTTGAACACCGGGGAGCTGTTTTTT.

This rearrangement joins TRBV10-2 to TRBJ2-5; 14 bases fit TRBD2. The CDR3 spans 15 residues. After removal of 8 bases from V and 2 bases from J, the junction contained 4 bases not matched to a gene. Germline V CDR1 and CDR2: WSHSY, SAAADI. This CDR3 reads CASRLAGGRQETQYF. Written as DNA, the CDR3 is TGCGCCAGCCGACTAGCGGGAGGGAGGCAAGAGACCCAGTACTTC.

The V and J genes are TRBV19 and TRBJ1-5; 7 bases map to TRBD1. Germline CDR1 LNHDA, CDR2 SQIVND (reference sequence). The CDR3 length is 14 residues. The V segment lost 6 bases and the J segment 7 bases; nucleotides outside the gene matches: 9. The CDR3 DNA reads TGTGCCAGTAGCCAAACAGGGGATCGGCAGCCCCAGCATTTT. Translation: CASSQTGDRQPQHF.

This clonotype was observed a few times. The V call is TRBV4-1, the J call TRBJ1-6; D unclear. Deletions cut 2 bases from V and 5 bases from J, with 13 bases between. CDR3 length equals 16 residues. Germline assignment: CDR1 MGHRA and CDR2 YSYEKL. The CDR3 here is CASSQRLLVDNSPLHF. Written as DNA, the CDR3 is TGCGCCAGCAGCCAACGTCTCCTAGTGGATAATTCACCCCTCCACTTT.

This clonotype was detected ten times or more. The CDR3 sequence is CASSPTSGSSYNEQFF. In DNA, the CDR3 is TGTGCCAGCAGCCCTACTAGCGGGAGCTCCTACAATGAGCAGTTCTTC. J is TRBJ2-1 and V is TRBV6-2 or TRBV6-3; 11 nucleotides align to TRBD2. Germline CDR1 is MNHEY and CDR2 is SVGEGT. The CDR3 is 16 residues long. V was pared by 6 bases and J by 0 bases, with 4 bases of the junction left unmatched.

This clonotype has just a few counts. The chain has TRBV7-9 and TRBJ2-7; the match to TRBD2 covers 10 bases. The CDR3 sequence is 16 residues long. CDR1 is SEHNR, CDR2 FQNEAQ, per germline (reference sequence). Losses at the gene ends were 5 bases for V and 7 bases for J; bases not matched to a gene: 14. The CDR3 nucleotides read TGTGCCAGCAGCCACGCTAGCGGGAGCATCTTGGAAGAGCAGTACTTC. It specifies CASSHASGSILEEQYF.

The sample holds many counts of this clonotype. The chain combines TRBV28 with TRBJ1-5; TRBD1 might be the D (6 bases). Germline values: CDR1 MDHEN, CDR2 SYDVKM. The CDR3 consists of 16 residues. With 2 bases removed from V and 0 bases from J, the gap between germline ends came to 11 bases. For the CDR3, the DNA is TGTGCCAGCAGTTTAAGAGGGGGTAGTAGCAATCAGCCCCAGCATTTT. This translates into CASSLRGGSSNQPQHF.

This clonotype was seen a few times. CDR3 sequence (DNA): TGCGCCAGCAGCTCCGGACTAGCGGGCCTGTCAGATACGCAGTATTTT. As protein: CASSSGLAGLSDTQYF. The chain couples TRBV5-1 to TRBJ2-3, with 11 bases matching TRBD2. Losses at the gene ends were 3 bases for V and 4 bases for J; bases not matched to a gene: 7. The V gene's germline CDR1 is SGHRS and CDR2 YFSETQ. The CDR3 contains 16 residues.

The chain links TRBV6-2 or TRBV6-3 to TRBJ1-1; D call uncertain. This CDR3 region has 16 residues. The V end lost 6 bases, the J end lost 0 bases, and 17 bases lay between the germline ends. Germline V gene data show CDR1 as MNHEY and CDR2 as SVGEGT. The CDR3, as DNA: TGTGCCAGCAGCCAAGACTCGCGACCGCTGAACACTGAAGCTTTCTTT. Translation: CASSQDSRPLNTEAFF.

This clonotype was observed many times. The chain joins TRBV5-1 to TRBJ2-5; D uncertain. V was shortened by 4 bases and J by 2 bases, with 12 bases between the two germline ends. Looked up from germline, CDR1 is SGHRS and CDR2 is YFSETQ. The CDR3 consists of 14 residues. CDR3 in amino acids: CASSVGKGQETQYF. For the CDR3, the DNA is TGCGCCAGCAGCGTAGGGAAGGGACAAGAGACCCAGTACTTC.

This clonotype showed up just a few times. The chain combines TRBV10-1 with TRBJ2-4; D perhaps matches TRBD2 (5 bases). CDR1 WNHNN and CDR2 SYGVQD come from the germline V gene (reference sequence). CDR3 size: 16 residues. V lost 2 bases to trimming and J lost 0 bases, with 11 bases between them. The CDR3 sequence: CASSEGGKGAKNIQYF. In DNA, the CDR3 is TGCGCCAGCAGTGAGGGAGGCAAAGGAGCCAAAAACATTCAGTACTTC.